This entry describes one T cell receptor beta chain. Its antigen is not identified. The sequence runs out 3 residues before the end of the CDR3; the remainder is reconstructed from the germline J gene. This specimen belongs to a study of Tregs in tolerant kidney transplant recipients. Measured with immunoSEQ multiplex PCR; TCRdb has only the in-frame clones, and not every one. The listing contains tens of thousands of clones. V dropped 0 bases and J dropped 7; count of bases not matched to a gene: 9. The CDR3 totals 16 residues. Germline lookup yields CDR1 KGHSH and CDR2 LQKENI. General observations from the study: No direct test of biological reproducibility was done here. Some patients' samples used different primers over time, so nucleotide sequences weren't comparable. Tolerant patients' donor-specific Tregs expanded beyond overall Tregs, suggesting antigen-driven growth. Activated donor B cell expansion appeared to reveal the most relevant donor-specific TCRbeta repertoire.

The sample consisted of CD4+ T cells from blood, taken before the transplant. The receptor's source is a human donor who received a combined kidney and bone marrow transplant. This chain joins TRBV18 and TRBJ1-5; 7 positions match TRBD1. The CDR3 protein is CASSPPEGASYQPQHF. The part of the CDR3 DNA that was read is TGTGCCAGCTCACCACCGGAGGGGGCCTCGTACCAGCCC.